The sequence of this TCR beta chain was determined in a study of identical twins. Trimming took off 4 bases at V and 5 bases at J, with 18 bases between the two ends. Germline CDR1 reads SGHRS; CDR2 reads YFSETQ. The CDR3 length is 15 residues. TCRdb independently ran MiXCR on the 5' RACE reads; one entry per CDR3 protein. The sample consists of hundreds of thousands of distinct CDR3 sequences, about 7.5% of them appearing once. The same specimen was also included in a second study, on yellow fever vaccine responses in identical twins.

This chain connects TRBV5-1 to TRBJ1-1; TRBD1 might be the D (5 bases). The TCR originated in a woman aged 18-30 years in good health. Sequenced material: memory (CD45RO+) T cells sorted from blood. The CDR3: CASSPGGGRTTEAFF. The CDR3 bases are TGCGCCAGCAGCCCCGGGGGGGGGAGAACGACTGAAGCTTTCTTT.